This T cell receptor beta chain originates from a study of PD-L1 blockade in urothelial cancer. The data were produced by immunoSEQ multiplex PCR, yet TCRdb's version contains in-frame clones alone and is incomplete. In the table there are approximately 50,000 clones, approximately 90% of which are singletons. Unmatched junction bases numbered 9, after V lost 4 bases and J lost 2 bases. Germline-derived CDR1 and CDR2 are SGDLS and YYNGEE. The CDR3 has 15 amino acids. This clone has just a few counts. Urothelial carcinoma in patients was locally advanced or metastatic. This receptor was obtained from a man between 60 and 75 years old with urothelial cancer. J is TRBJ2-7 and V is TRBV9, with 7 bases that match TRBD2. The sample in question was PBMCs, obtained around atezolizumab (anti-PD-L1) treatment. CDR3 sequence: CASSPGQGGTYEQYF. The DNA for the CDR3 is TGTGCCAGCAGCCCAGGGCAGGGAGGGACCTACGAGCAGTACTTC.